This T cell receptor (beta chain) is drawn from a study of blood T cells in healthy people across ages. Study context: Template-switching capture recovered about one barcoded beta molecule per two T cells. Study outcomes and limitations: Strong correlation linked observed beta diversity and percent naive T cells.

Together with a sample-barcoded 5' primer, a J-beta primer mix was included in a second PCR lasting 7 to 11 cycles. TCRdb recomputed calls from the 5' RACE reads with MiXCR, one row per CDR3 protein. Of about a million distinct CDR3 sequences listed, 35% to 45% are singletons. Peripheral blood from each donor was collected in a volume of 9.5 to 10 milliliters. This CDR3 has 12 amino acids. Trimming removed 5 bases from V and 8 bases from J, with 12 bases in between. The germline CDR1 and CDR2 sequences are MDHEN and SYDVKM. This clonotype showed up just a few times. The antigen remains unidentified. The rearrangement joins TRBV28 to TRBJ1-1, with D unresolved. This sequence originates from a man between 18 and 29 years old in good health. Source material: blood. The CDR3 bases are TGTGCCAGCAGTGACACTTGGGCAGAAGCTTTCTTT. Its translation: CASSDTWAEAFF.